This TCR beta chain is from a study of blood T cell repertoires in COVID-19. About the research overall: Some COVID-19 samples were acute and others convalescent; all came from the United States, Italy and Spain. PBMCs, B-cell-depleted T cells, or T cells provided the cDNA or gDNA that made up the material.

Participants, roughly 18 to 100 years old, spanned around 26 US areas. Participants' reported clinical history set cohort assignment. Germline CDR1 and CDR2: SGHNT and YYREEE (reference sequence). V was shortened by 0 bases and J by 1 base, with 9 bases between the two germline ends. The CDR3 is 15 residues long. This table comes from immunoSEQ multiplex PCR, and its TCRdb copy is limited to in-frame clones, with some not included. This table has some 150,000 clones, over 75% appearing once. This TCR derives from a young woman who had recovered from COVID-19. Specimen: PBMCs or T cells enriched from blood (not recorded which). The chain employs TRBV5-4 and TRBJ2-3; no clear D. The CDR3 DNA is TGTGCCAGCAGCTTGGGGAGAAGCGGCACAGATACGCAGTATTTT. Protein: CASSLGRSGTDTQYF.